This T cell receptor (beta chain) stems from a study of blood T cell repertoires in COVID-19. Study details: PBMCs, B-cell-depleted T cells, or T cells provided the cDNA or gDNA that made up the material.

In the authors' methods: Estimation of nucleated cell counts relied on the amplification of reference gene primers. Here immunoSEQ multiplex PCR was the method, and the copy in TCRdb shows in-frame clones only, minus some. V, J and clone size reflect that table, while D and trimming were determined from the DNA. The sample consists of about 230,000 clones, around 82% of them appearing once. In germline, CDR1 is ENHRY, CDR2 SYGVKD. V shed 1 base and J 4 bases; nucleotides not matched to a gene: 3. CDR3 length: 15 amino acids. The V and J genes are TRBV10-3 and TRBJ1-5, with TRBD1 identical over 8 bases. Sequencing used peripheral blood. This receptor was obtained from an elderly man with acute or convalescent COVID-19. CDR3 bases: TGTGCCATCAGTGAGTTTACAGGGGGAAATCAGCCCCAGCATTTT. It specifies CAISEFTGGNQPQHF.